A single sample is the source of the 16 T cell receptor beta chains below, sequenced in a study of T-cell memory formation after mild COVID-19 (dated by TCRdb to about 2021). The library came from 5' RACE. The listed sequencing device is Illumina NovaSeq 6000. Starting from the raw public reads, TCRdb applied fastp trimming at Q25, assembled clones with MiXCR and retained in-frame beta chains. Rows matching on CDR3 protein sequence are summarized as one entry with the most common DNA and genes. This sample has around 250,000 distinct CDR3 sequences in its table, and 15% to 20% of those were observed once. The ten largest clones add up to roughly 20% of the sample. Sequencing was performed on PBMCs or a T cell subset sorted from them (not recorded which). The receptor source for this set is a young man who had mild COVID-19 (a few samples of this study predate the infection). The sample titles of this study are shuffled in the database, so cell type and time point are left out; the donor was told from shared clones.

This clonotype occurred many times. The rearrangement joins TRBV30 to TRBJ2-3; TRBD2 aligns across 8 bases. Trimming removed 5 bases from V and 5 bases from J; junction bases left unmatched: 12. From germline, CDR1 is GTSNPN and CDR2 SVGIG (reference sequence). The CDR3 spans 15 residues. The CDR3 sequence: CAWHSGETQIDTQYF. Written as DNA, the CDR3 is TGTGCCTGGCATAGCGGGGAAACCCAAATAGATACGCAGTATTTT.

This clonotype was recorded a few times. This chain joins TRBV4-1 and TRBJ2-3; 9 nucleotides align to TRBD2. In germline, CDR1 is MGHRA, CDR2 YSYEKL. The CDR3 spans 16 residues. The V segment lost 0 bases and the J segment 8 bases; nucleotides outside the gene matches: 9. The CDR3 region is CASSQERSGGPSTQYF. Here the CDR3 DNA reads TGCGCCAGCAGCCAAGAGCGGAGCGGGGGGCCGTCTACGCAGTATTTT.

The chain employs TRBV6-2 or TRBV6-3 and TRBJ1-1, with TRBD1 identical over 8 bases. This CDR3 has 17 amino acids. Germline values: CDR1 MNHEY, CDR2 SVGEGT. The ends lost 0 bases at V and 2 bases at J; junction bases unmatched: 8. The CDR3 coding sequence is TGTGCCAGCAGTTACTCGATAGGGGACAGGCCAAACACTGAAGCTTTCTTT. Protein product: CASSYSIGDRPNTEAFF.

This clonotype was recorded at least ten times. The rearrangement links TRBV4-1 to TRBJ2-3, with a weak D call TRBD1 (5 bases). V was pared by 0 bases and J by 0 bases, with 10 bases between. The germline CDR1 and CDR2 sequences are MGHRA and YSYEKL. This CDR3 has 16 amino acids. The CDR3 nucleotides read TGCGCCAGCAGCCAAGAAGGGGCGCCAAGCACAGATACGCAGTATTTT. Its translation is CASSQEGAPSTDTQYF.

This clonotype was counted a few times. The rearrangement links TRBV7-2 to TRBJ2-4; TRBD1 matches at 8 bases. The CDR3 runs 15 residues. V shed 2 bases and J 6 bases; nucleotides not matched to a gene: 6. Germline CDR1 SGHTA, CDR2 FQGNSA. Here the CDR3 reads CASSLRGQGGNIQYF. The CDR3 DNA sequence: TGTGCCAGCAGCTTAAGAGGACAGGGAGGAAACATTCAGTACTTC.

The rearrangement joins TRBV20-1 to TRBJ2-7, with TRBD2 as a possible D gene (5 bases). Looked up from germline, CDR1 is DFQATT and CDR2 is SNEGSKA (reference sequence). The CDR3 is 13 residues long. The V end lost 2 bases, the J end lost 7 bases, and 15 bases lay between the germline ends. CDR3 in amino acids: CSARPLRGYEQYF. CDR3 DNA: TGCAGTGCTAGACCTCTTCGGGGTTATGAGCAGTACTTC.

The V and J genes are TRBV6-1 and TRBJ2-7; no reliable D call. CDR3 size: 14 residues. The V end lost 6 bases, the J end lost 0 bases, and 12 bases lay between the germline ends. Germline CDR1 reads MNHNS; CDR2 reads SASEGT. Here the CDR3 DNA reads TGTGCCAGCAGAGAGACATCATACTCCTACGAGCAGTACTTC. Encoded protein: CASRETSYSYEQYF.

This clonotype has a handful of counts. The J gene is TRBJ2-1, the V gene TRBV5-1; 12 nucleotides line up with TRBD2. From germline, CDR1 is SGHRS and CDR2 YFSETQ. J lost 6 bases, V lost 7 bases, and 8 bases had no gene match. The CDR3 sequence is 15 residues long. CDR3 nucleotides: TGCGCCAGCGTTCTTCTAGCGGGGGGGCCCAATGAGCAGTTCTTC. Protein: CASVLLAGGPNEQFF.

This clonotype has at least ten counts. The chain recombines TRBV6-5 with TRBJ2-6; D unresolved. CDR3 length equals 15 residues. Trimming stripped 0 bases from V and 0 bases from J, with 3 bases between. From germline, CDR1 is MNHEY and CDR2 SVGAGI. The CDR3 nucleotides read TGTGCCAGCAGTTACTCCGGCTCTGGGGCCAACGTCCTGACTTTC. Protein product: CASSYSGSGANVLTF.

The chain joins TRBV7-8 to TRBJ2-7; D might be TRBD1 or TRBD2, each matching 6 bases. The ends were cut back, 4 bases at V and 5 bases at J, with 18 bases in the middle. CDR1 is SGHVS, CDR2 FQNEAQ, per germline. CDR3 length: 15 amino acids. This CDR3 is CASSSTGGRGDEQYF. DNA for the CDR3: TGTGCCAGCAGCTCGACCGGGGGCCGCGGCGACGAGCAGTACTTC.

A few counts support this clonotype. The chain carries TRBV27 and TRBJ1-5, with D uncertain. The CDR3 spans 13 residues. V lost 3 bases to trimming and J lost 4 bases, with 7 bases between them. From germline, CDR1 is MNHEY and CDR2 SMNVEV (reference sequence). The CDR3 sequence: CASSLSANQPQHF. CDR3 bases: TGTGCCAGCAGTTTGTCAGCTAATCAGCCCCAGCATTTT.

The rearrangement links TRBV25-1 to TRBJ2-7; TRBD2 aligns across 9 bases. From germline, CDR1 is MGHDK and CDR2 SYGVNS. V trimming: 2 bases; J trimming: 7 bases; junction bases outside the gene matches: 6. The CDR3 covers 14 residues. CDR3 DNA sequence: TGTGCCAGCAGTGAAGTGGGACTAGCAAAGGAGCAGTACTTC. Translating gives CASSEVGLAKEQYF.

This clonotype was detected only a few times. This chain links TRBV5-1 with TRBJ2-7; the D gene is possibly TRBD2 (6 bases). CDR1 is SGHRS, CDR2 YFSETQ, per germline. The CDR3 runs 15 residues. Deletions cut 2 bases from V and 4 bases from J, with 16 bases between. CDR3 sequence (DNA): TGCGCCAGCAGCTTCGCTCCGGGACTCGGTTACGAGCAGTACTTC. Translated, it gives CASSFAPGLGYEQYF.

The chain uses TRBV28 and TRBJ1-5, with a tentative D call TRBD1 (5 bases). Trimming shortened V by 3 bases and J by 3 bases, and 12 bases separated the two germline ends. This CDR3 has 15 residues. Germline V gene sequence: CDR1 MDHEN, CDR2 SYDVKM. The DNA of the CDR3 is TGTGCCAGCAGTTTTTTATCGGGGCCCAATCAGCCCCAGCATTTT. Protein product: CASSFLSGPNQPQHF.

This clonotype was observed a handful of times. CDR3 in amino acids: CASSPPRGQGGTDTQYF. Written as DNA, the CDR3 is TGTGCCAGCTCACCACCAAGGGGGCAAGGTGGCACAGATACGCAGTATTTT. The rearrangement uses TRBV18 and TRBJ2-3; 7 bases align to TRBD1. With V trimmed by 0 bases and J by 1 base, 7 bases remained unmatched. Germline V lookup: CDR1 KGHSH, CDR2 LQKENI. There are 17 residues in the CDR3. Based on the CDR3 plus reference TRBV18 and TRBJ2-3, the full variable domain is NAGVMQNPRHLVRRRGQEARLRCSPMKGHSHVYWYRQLPEEGLKFMVYLQKENIIDESGMPKERFSAEFPKEGPSILRIQQVVRGDSAAYFCASSPPRGQGGTDTQYFGPGTRLTVL.

This clonotype was seen only a few times. The rearrangement uses TRBV28 and TRBJ1-5; the D gene is possibly TRBD1 (5 bases). Trimming took off 5 bases at V and 9 bases at J, with 11 bases between the two ends. This CDR3 is 12 amino acids long. The germline V gene has CDR1 MDHEN and CDR2 SYDVKM. CDR3 amino acids: CASSQGNWPQHF. The CDR3 DNA sequence: TGTGCCAGCAGTCAGGGAAATTGGCCCCAGCATTTT.